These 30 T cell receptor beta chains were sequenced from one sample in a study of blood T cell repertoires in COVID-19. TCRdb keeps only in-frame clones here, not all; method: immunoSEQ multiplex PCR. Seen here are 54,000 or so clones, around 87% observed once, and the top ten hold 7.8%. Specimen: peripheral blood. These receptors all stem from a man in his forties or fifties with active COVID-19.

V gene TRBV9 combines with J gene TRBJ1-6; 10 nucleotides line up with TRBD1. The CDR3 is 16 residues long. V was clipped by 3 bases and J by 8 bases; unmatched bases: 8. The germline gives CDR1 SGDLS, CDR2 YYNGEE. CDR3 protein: CASSASTGTGDSPLHF. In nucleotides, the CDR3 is TGTGCCAGCAGCGCATCCACCGGGACAGGGGATTCACCCCTCCACTTT. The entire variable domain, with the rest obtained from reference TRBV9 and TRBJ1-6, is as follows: DSGVTQTPKHLITATGQRVTLRCSPRSGDLSVYWYQQSLDQGLQFLIQYYNGEERAKGNILERFSAQQFPDLHSELNLSSLELGDSALYFCASSASTGTGDSPLHFGNGTRLTVT.

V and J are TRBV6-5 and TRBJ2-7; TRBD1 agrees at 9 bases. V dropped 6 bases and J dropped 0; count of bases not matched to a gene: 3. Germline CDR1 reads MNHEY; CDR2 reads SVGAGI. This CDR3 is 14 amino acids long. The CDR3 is CASRGTGSSYEQYF. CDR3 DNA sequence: TGTGCCAGCAGGGGGACAGGGAGCTCCTACGAGCAGTACTTC.

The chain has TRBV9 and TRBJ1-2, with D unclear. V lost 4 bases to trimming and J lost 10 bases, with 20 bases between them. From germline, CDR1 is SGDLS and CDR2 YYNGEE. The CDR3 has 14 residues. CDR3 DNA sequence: TGTGCCAGCAGCTTGAATACGGTTCATATTATCTACACCTTC. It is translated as CASSLNTVHIIYTF.

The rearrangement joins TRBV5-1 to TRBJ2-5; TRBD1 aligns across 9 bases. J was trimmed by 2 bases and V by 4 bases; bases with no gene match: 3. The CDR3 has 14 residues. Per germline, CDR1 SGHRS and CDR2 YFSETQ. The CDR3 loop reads CASSRGQGQETQYF. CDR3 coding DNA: TGCGCCAGCAGCAGGGGACAGGGACAAGAGACCCAGTACTTC.

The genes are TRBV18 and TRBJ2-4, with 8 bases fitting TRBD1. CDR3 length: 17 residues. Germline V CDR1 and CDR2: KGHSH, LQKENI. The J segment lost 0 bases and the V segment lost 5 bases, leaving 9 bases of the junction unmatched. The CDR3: CASSAEVTGVAKNIQYF. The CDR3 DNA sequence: TGTGCCAGCTCAGCCGAAGTGACAGGGGTAGCCAAAAACATTCAGTACTTC. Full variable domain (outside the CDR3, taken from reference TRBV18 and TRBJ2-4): NAGVMQNPRHLVRRRGQEARLRCSPMKGHSHVYWYRQLPEEGLKFMVYLQKENIIDESGMPKERFSAEFPKEGPSILRIQQVVRGDSAAYFCASSAEVTGVAKNIQYFGAGTRLSVL.

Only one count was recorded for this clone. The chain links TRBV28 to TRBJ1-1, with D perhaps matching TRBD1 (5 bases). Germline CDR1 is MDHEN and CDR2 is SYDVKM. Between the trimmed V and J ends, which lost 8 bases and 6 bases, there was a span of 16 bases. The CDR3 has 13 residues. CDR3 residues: CASHGGVIAEAFF. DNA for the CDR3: TGTGCCAGCCACGGGGGGGTGATTGCTGAAGCTTTCTTT.

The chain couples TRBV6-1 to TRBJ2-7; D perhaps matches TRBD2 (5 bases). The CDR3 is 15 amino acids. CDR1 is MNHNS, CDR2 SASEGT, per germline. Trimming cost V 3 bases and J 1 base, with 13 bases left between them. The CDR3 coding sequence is TGTGCCAGCAGTGAGATGAGGGTTGCATCCTACGAGCAGTACTTC. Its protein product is CASSEMRVASYEQYF.

The CDR3 is CASSQQGSNQPQHF. The CDR3 DNA follows: TGTGCCAGCAGCCAACAGGGTAGCAATCAGCCCCAGCATTTT. The V call is TRBV3-1 (or the pseudogene TRBV3-2), the J call TRBJ1-5, with D possibly matching TRBD1 (5 bases). Trimming left V 2 bases short and J 0 bases short, with 5 bases between. This CDR3 is built from 14 residues. Per the germline V gene, CDR1 is LGHDT and CDR2 is YNNKEL (reference sequence).

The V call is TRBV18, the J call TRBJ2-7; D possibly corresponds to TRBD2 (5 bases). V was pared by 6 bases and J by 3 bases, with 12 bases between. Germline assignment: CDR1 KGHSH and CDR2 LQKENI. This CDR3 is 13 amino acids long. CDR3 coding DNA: TGTGCCAGCTCTAGTCAAGGAGGCTACGAGCAGTACTTC. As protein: CASSSQGGYEQYF.

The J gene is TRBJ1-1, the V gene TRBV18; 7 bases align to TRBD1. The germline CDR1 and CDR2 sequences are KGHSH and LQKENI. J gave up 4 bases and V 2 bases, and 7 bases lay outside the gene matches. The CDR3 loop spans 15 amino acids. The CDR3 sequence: CASSPSTGASTEAFF. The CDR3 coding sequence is TGTGCCAGCTCACCATCCACAGGGGCGAGCACTGAAGCTTTCTTT.

The CDR3 nucleotides are TGTGCCAGCACGAGAGCGGATTCCTACAATGAGCAGTTCTTC. Translation: CASTRADSYNEQFF. V usage is TRBV7-2 and J usage is TRBJ2-1; maybe TRBD2 (5 bases). In germline, CDR1 is SGHTA, CDR2 FQGNSA. V dropped 7 bases and J dropped 1 base, with 11 bases sitting between them. The CDR3 contains 14 residues. The entire variable domain, with the rest obtained from reference TRBV7-2 and TRBJ2-1, is as follows: GAGVSQSPSNKVTEKGKDVELRCDPISGHTALYWYRQSLGQGLEFLIYFQGNSAPDKSGLPSDRFSAERTGGSVSTLTIQRTQQEDSAVYLCASTRADSYNEQFFGPGTRLTVL.

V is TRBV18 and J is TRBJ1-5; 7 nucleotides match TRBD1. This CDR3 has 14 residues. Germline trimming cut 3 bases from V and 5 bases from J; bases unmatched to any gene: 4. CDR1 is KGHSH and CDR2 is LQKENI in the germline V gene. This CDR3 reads CASSPRGTDQPQHF. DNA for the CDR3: TGTGCCAGCTCACCCAGGGGGACCGATCAGCCCCAGCATTTT. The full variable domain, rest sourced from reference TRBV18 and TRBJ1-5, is NAGVMQNPRHLVRRRGQEARLRCSPMKGHSHVYWYRQLPEEGLKFMVYLQKENIIDESGMPKERFSAEFPKEGPSILRIQQVVRGDSAAYFCASSPRGTDQPQHFGDGTRLSIL.

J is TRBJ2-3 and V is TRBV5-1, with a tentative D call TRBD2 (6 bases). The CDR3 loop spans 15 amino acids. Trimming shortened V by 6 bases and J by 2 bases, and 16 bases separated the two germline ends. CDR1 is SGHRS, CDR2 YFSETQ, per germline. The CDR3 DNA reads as TGCGCCAGCACCCTCTATCGCGGGGCCACAGATACGCAGTATTTT. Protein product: CASTLYRGATDTQYF.

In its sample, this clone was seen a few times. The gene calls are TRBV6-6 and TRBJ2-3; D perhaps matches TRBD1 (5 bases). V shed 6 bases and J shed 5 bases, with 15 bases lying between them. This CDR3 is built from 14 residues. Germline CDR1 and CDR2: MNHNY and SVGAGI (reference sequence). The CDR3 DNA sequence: TGTGCCAGCAGACTGGCAGGGAAGGAAGATACGCAGTATTTT. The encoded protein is CASRLAGKEDTQYF.

CDR3 sequence reads: CASSLISGGNQPQHF. Here the CDR3 DNA reads TGTGCCAGCAGCCTAATTTCAGGGGGCAATCAGCCCCAGCATTTT. The gene calls are TRBV7-2 and TRBJ1-5; weak D call: TRBD1 (6 bases). The CDR3 totals 15 residues. Trimming took 5 bases from V and 2 from J, leaving 13 bases between them. Germline-derived CDR1 and CDR2 are SGHTA and FQGNSA. The whole variable domain, filled in from reference TRBV7-2 and TRBJ1-5, reads GAGVSQSPSNKVTEKGKDVELRCDPISGHTALYWYRQSLGQGLEFLIYFQGNSAPDKSGLPSDRFSAERTGGSVSTLTIQRTQQEDSAVYLCASSLISGGNQPQHFGDGTRLSIL.

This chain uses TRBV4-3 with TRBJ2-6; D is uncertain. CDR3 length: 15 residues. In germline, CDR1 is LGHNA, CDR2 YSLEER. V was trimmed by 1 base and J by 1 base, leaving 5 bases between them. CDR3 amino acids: CASSQVLSGANVLTF. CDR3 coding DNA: TGCGCCAGCAGCCAAGTCCTATCTGGGGCCAACGTCCTGACTTTC.

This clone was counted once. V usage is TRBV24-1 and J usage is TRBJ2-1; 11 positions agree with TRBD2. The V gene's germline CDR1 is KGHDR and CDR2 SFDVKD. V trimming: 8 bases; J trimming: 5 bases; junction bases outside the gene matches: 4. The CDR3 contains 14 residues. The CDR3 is CATMGTSGNNEQFF. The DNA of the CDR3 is TGTGCCACCATGGGGACTAGCGGTAACAATGAGCAGTTCTTC.

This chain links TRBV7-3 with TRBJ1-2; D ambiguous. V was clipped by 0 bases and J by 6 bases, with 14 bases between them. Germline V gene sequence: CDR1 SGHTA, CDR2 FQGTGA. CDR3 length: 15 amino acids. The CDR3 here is CASSLTPARDDGYTF. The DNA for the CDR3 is TGTGCCAGCAGCTTAACTCCCGCTAGAGATGATGGCTACACCTTC.

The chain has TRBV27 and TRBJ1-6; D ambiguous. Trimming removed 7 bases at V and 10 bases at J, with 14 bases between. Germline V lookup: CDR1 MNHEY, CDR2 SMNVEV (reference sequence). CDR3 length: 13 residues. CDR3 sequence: CASTRNGLSPLHF. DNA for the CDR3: TGTGCCAGCACCAGAAATGGTCTCTCACCCCTCCACTTT.

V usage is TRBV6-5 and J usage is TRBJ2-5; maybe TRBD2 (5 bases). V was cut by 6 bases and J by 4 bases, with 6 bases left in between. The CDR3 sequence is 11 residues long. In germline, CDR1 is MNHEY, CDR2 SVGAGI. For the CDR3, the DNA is TGTGCCAGCAGACGGGGAGAGACCCAGTACTTC. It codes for CASRRGETQYF.

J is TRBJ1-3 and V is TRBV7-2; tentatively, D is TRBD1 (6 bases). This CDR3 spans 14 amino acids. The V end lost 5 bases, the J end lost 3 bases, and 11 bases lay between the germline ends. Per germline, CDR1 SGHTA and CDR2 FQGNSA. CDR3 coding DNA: TGTGCCAGCAGCACCCGACAGGTTGGAAACACCATATATTTT. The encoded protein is CASSTRQVGNTIYF.

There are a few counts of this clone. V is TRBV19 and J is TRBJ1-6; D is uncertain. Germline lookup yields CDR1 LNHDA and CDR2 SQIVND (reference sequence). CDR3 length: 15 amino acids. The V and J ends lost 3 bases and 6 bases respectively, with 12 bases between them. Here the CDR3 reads CASSIWQAPNSPLHF. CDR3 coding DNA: TGTGCCAGTAGTATTTGGCAGGCTCCTAATTCACCCCTCCACTTT.

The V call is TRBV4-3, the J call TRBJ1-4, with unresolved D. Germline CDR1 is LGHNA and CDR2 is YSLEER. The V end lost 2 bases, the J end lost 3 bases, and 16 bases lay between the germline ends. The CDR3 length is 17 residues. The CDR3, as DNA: TGCGCCAGCAGCCAAATCTTGGCAACGGGGTCTAATGAAAAACTGTTTTTT. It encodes CASSQILATGSNEKLFF.

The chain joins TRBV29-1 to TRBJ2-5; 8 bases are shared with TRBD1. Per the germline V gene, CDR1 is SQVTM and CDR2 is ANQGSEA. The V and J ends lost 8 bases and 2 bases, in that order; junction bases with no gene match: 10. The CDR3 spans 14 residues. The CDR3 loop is CSSTRGQGQETQYF. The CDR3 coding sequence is TGCAGCTCCACTAGAGGACAGGGTCAAGAGACCCAGTACTTC.

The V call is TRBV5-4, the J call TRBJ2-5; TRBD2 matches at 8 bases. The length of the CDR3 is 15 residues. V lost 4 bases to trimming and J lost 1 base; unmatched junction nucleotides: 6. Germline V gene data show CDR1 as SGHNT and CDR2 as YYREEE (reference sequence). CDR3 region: CASSNPTSVQETQYF. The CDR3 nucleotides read TGTGCCAGCAGCAACCCGACTAGCGTCCAAGAGACCCAGTACTTC.

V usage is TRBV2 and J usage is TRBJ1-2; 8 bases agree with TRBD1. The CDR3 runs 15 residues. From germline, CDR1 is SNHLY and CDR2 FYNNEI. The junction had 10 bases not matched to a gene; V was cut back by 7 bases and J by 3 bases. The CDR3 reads CASIETRGRHYGYTF. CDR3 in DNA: TGTGCCAGCATAGAAACCAGGGGGCGTCACTATGGCTACACCTTC.

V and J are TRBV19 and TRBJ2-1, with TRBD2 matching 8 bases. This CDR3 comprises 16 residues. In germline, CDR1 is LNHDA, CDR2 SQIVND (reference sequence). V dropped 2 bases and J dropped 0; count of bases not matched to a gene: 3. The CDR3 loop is CASSIISGSSYNEQFF. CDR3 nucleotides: TGTGCCAGTAGTATAATAAGCGGGAGCTCCTACAATGAGCAGTTCTTC.

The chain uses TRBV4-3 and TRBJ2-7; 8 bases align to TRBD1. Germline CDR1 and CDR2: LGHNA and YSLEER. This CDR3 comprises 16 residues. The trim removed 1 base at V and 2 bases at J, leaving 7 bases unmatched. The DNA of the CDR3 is TGCGCCAGCAGCCAAGGGGTCTCGACAGGGGCCTACGAGCAGTACTTC. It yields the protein CASSQGVSTGAYEQYF.

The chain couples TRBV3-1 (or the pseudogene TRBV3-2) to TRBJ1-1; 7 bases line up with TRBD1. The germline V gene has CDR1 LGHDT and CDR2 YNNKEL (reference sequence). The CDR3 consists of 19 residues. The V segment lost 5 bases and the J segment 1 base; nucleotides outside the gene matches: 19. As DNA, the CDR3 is TGTGCCAGCAGCTACTTAGCGGGGGTGCAGGGGGGAAAGAACACTGAAGCTTTCTTT. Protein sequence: CASSYLAGVQGGKNTEAFF.

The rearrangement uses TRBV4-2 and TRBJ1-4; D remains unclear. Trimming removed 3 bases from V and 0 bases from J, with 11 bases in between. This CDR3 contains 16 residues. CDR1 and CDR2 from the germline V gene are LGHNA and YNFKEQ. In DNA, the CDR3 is TGTGCCAGCAGCCAGAACCCAGGCGCAACTAATGAAAAACTGTTTTTT. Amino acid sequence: CASSQNPGATNEKLFF.